The 25 T cell receptor beta chains presented below share a single source sample, sequenced in a study of cytomegalovirus exposure and HLA in healthy donors. Vbeta (60) and Jbeta (13) primers were used in the PCR. Some clones are missing from TCRdb's copy, which holds only in-frame ones; the method was immunoSEQ multiplex PCR. The sample shows some 200,000 clones, 78% of them seen only once. The sequenced sample was PBMCs. The receptors were sampled from a female donor in good health and CMV-seronegative.

The chain joins TRBV12-5 to TRBJ1-1; D is unresolved. This CDR3 contains 14 residues. Germline loops: CDR1 LGHNT, CDR2 FRNRAP. Deletions cut 5 bases from V and 1 base from J, with 11 bases between. This CDR3 is CASGHINRNTEAFF. In DNA, the CDR3 is TGTGCTAGTGGTCATATTAACAGGAACACTGAAGCTTTCTTT.

This chain uses TRBV5-1 with TRBJ1-1; possibly TRBD1 for D (5 bases). The CDR3 length is 15 residues. Germline V gene lookup returns CDR1 SGHRS and CDR2 YFSETQ. Trimming took 4 bases from V and 2 from J, leaving 15 bases between them. The DNA of the CDR3 is TGCGCCAGCAGCAAGTACCAGGGTGTTAACACTGAAGCTTTCTTT. It codes for CASSKYQGVNTEAFF.

This rearrangement joins TRBV13 to TRBJ2-7; possible D gene TRBD1, 5 bases. CDR1 and CDR2 (germline): PRHDT, FYEKMQ (reference sequence). CDR3 size: 13 residues. Trimming pared 5 bases from V and 3 bases from J, leaving 11 bases between. The CDR3 bases are TGTGCCAGCAGCGGTGACAGCAGCTACGAGCAGTACTTC. Protein product: CASSGDSSYEQYF.

This rearrangement joins TRBV9 to TRBJ2-3; a weak D match, TRBD1 (6 bases). V was pared by 0 bases and J by 0 bases, with 8 bases between. The CDR3 length is 15 residues. Germline CDR1 and CDR2: SGDLS and YYNGEE. DNA for the CDR3: TGTGCCAGCAGCGTAGGTCAGGGGAGCACAGATACGCAGTATTTT. As protein: CASSVGQGSTDTQYF.

This chain links TRBV29-1 with TRBJ2-1; D might be TRBD2 (6 bases). The germline V gene has CDR1 SQVTM and CDR2 ANQGSEA. The V and J ends lost 4 bases and 4 bases respectively, with 14 bases between them. This CDR3 is 14 amino acids long. CDR3 sequence: CSVGTTRFYNEQFF. The CDR3 bases are TGCAGCGTTGGAACGACTAGATTTTACAATGAGCAGTTCTTC.

V usage is TRBV11-2 and J usage is TRBJ2-4, with D tentatively TRBD1 (5 bases). Germline assignment: CDR1 SGHAT and CDR2 FQNNGV. The CDR3 consists of 13 residues. V was trimmed by 5 bases and J by 9 bases, leaving 14 bases between them. CDR3 protein: CASSPAWGVIQYF. In nucleotides, the CDR3 is TGTGCCAGCAGCCCGGCGTGGGGCGTCATTCAGTACTTC.

This clone was found a few times. V usage is TRBV30 and J usage is TRBJ2-7, with TRBD2 identical over 8 bases. The CDR3 contains 14 residues. Germline assignment: CDR1 GTSNPN and CDR2 SVGIG (reference sequence). J was trimmed by 5 bases and V by 2 bases; bases with no gene match: 8. This CDR3 reads CAWSFTGGADEQYF. The DNA of the CDR3 is TGTGCCTGGAGTTTTACGGGAGGGGCCGACGAGCAGTACTTC.

V usage is TRBV19 and J usage is TRBJ1-1; no clear D gene. V shed 0 bases and J shed 5 bases, with 10 bases lying between them. The V gene's germline CDR1 is LNHDA and CDR2 SQIVND (reference sequence). The CDR3 consists of 14 residues. The CDR3 DNA reads as TGTGCCAGTAGTATAGACACCCTGAGGACTGAAGCTTTCTTT. Its translation: CASSIDTLRTEAFF.

The chain uses TRBV11-2 and TRBJ2-2, with 10 bases lining up with TRBD2. Looked up from germline, CDR1 is SGHAT and CDR2 is FQNNGV. The CDR3 runs to 19 residues. J gave up 4 bases and V 5 bases, and 16 bases lay outside the gene matches. The CDR3 sequence: CASSPSGLASSVSTGELFF. For the CDR3, the DNA is TGTGCCAGCAGCCCTTCGGGACTAGCGTCTTCCGTGTCCACCGGGGAGCTGTTTTTT. The full variable domain, in which reference TRBV11-2 and TRBJ2-2 provide the parts outside the CDR3, is EAGVAQSPRYKIIEKRQSVAFWCNPISGHATLYWYQQILGQGPKLLIQFQNNGVVDDSQLPKDRFSAERLKGVDSTLKIQPAKLEDSAVYLCASSPSGLASSVSTGELFFGEGSRLTVL.

The chain recombines TRBV7-8 with TRBJ2-2, with 11 bases matching TRBD2. Germline V gives CDR1 SGHVS, CDR2 FQNEAQ. V dropped 0 bases and J dropped 5; count of bases not matched to a gene: 17. The length of the CDR3 is 21 residues. CDR3 residues: CASSLARAGRGLAGGTGELFF. CDR3 sequence (DNA): TGTGCCAGCAGCTTAGCGCGGGCAGGGAGAGGGCTAGCGGGAGGAACCGGGGAGCTGTTTTTT. The variable domain in full, with the rest retrieved from reference TRBV7-8 and TRBJ2-2, is GAGVSQSPRYKVAKRGQDVALRCDPISGHVSLFWYQQALGQGPEFLTYFQNEAQLDKSGLPSDRFFAERPEGSVSTLKIQRTQQEDSAVYLCASSLARAGRGLAGGTGELFFGEGSRLTVL.

This chain joins TRBV18 and TRBJ2-2, with D perhaps TRBD1 (6 bases). This CDR3 spans 14 amino acids. V was pared by 3 bases and J by 5 bases, with 10 bases between. Germline CDR1 and CDR2: KGHSH and LQKENI. CDR3 protein: CASSPGHLTGELFF. The DNA for the CDR3 is TGTGCCAGCTCACCGGGACACTTAACCGGGGAGCTGTTTTTT.

CDR3 nucleotides: TGTGCCAGCAGCTTAGTCAGGGGGGATGGAGCCAATGAGCAGTTCTTC. Its protein product is CASSLVRGDGANEQFF. This chain uses TRBV7-9 with TRBJ2-1, with a weak D call TRBD1 (7 bases). V was trimmed by 1 base and J by 6 bases, leaving 16 bases between them. The germline gives CDR1 SEHNR, CDR2 FQNEAQ (reference sequence). This CDR3 spans 16 amino acids.

J is TRBJ1-3 and V is TRBV28; TRBD1 agrees at 7 bases. The CDR3 is 14 amino acids. V trimming: 6 bases; J trimming: 0 bases; junction bases outside the gene matches: 2. Germline V gene sequence: CDR1 MDHEN, CDR2 SYDVKM. Here the CDR3 reads CASRYRGSGNTIYF. In nucleotides, the CDR3 is TGTGCCAGCAGATACAGGGGCTCTGGAAACACCATATATTTT.

CDR3 loop: CASREFNSNQPQHF. The CDR3 DNA reads as TGTGCCAGCAGGGAATTCAATAGCAATCAGCCCCAGCATTTT. V is TRBV2 and J is TRBJ1-5; D not resolved. In germline, CDR1 is SNHLY, CDR2 FYNNEI. The CDR3 covers 14 residues. V was clipped by 6 bases and J by 0 bases, with 9 bases between them. Using reference TRBV2 and TRBJ1-5 for the parts outside the CDR3, the full variable domain is EPEVTQTPSHQVTQMGQEVILRCVPISNHLYFYWYRQILGQKVEFLVSFYNNEISEKSEIFDDQFSVERPDGSNFTLKIRSTKLEDSAMYFCASREFNSNQPQHFGDGTRLSIL.

The chain links TRBV7-9 to TRBJ2-5; the match to TRBD2 covers 7 bases. Germline lookup yields CDR1 SEHNR and CDR2 FQNEAQ (reference sequence). V lost 4 bases to trimming and J lost 3 bases; unmatched junction nucleotides: 14. The CDR3 loop spans 17 amino acids. CDR3 DNA sequence: TGTGCCAGCAGCTATACAGCGGGAACCGGGCCGAAAGAGACCCAGTACTTC. Translation: CASSYTAGTGPKETQYF.

This rearrangement joins TRBV19 to TRBJ1-3, with D unresolved. This CDR3 is built from 15 residues. V lost 2 bases and J 0 bases, leaving 8 bases between the germline ends. Germline V CDR1 and CDR2: LNHDA, SQIVND (reference sequence). CDR3 region: CASSIRESSGNTIYF. Here the CDR3 DNA reads TGTGCCAGTAGTATACGGGAGAGCTCTGGAAACACCATATATTTT.

This chain joins TRBV10-3 and TRBJ2-7, with D possibly matching TRBD1 (6 bases). Germline assignment: CDR1 ENHRY and CDR2 SYGVKD. This CDR3 has 14 residues. Trimming pared 0 bases from V and 4 bases from J, leaving 10 bases between. The CDR3 reads CAISESGQPYEQYF. CDR3 DNA sequence: TGTGCCATCAGTGAGTCGGGACAACCTTACGAGCAGTACTTC.

The chain is built from TRBV5-1 and TRBJ2-1; D call uncertain. V lost 0 bases, J lost 7 bases, and 14 bases lay in between. Germline loops: CDR1 SGHRS, CDR2 YFSETQ. The CDR3 is 15 amino acids. CDR3 loop: CASSLDSPAQNEQFF. DNA for the CDR3: TGCGCCAGCAGCTTGGACTCCCCCGCCCAAAATGAGCAGTTCTTC.

This rearrangement joins TRBV7-2 to TRBJ2-1, with D possibly TRBD2 on 5 matching bases. CDR3 length: 14 residues. Between the trimmed V and J ends, which lost 2 bases and 9 bases, there was a span of 14 bases. Per germline, CDR1 SGHTA and CDR2 FQGNSA. The DNA for the CDR3 is TGTGCCAGCAGCTTACAAGCGGCGAGCGGTGAGCAGTTCTTC. Translated, it gives CASSLQAASGEQFF.

This clone was counted a few times. The chain couples TRBV29-1 to TRBJ2-1; tentatively, D is TRBD2 (6 bases). The CDR3 runs 13 residues. With 6 bases removed from V and 5 bases from J, the gap between germline ends came to 14 bases. The germline V gene encodes CDR1 SQVTM and CDR2 ANQGSEA. CDR3 nucleotide sequence: TGCAGCGTGGCCGGGAGAGTCCACAATGAGCAGTTCTTC. It is translated as CSVAGRVHNEQFF.

The genes are TRBV7-8 and TRBJ2-7, with TRBD2 identical over 9 bases. V lost 1 base, J lost 5 bases, and 9 bases stayed unmatched. The CDR3 contains 16 residues. CDR1 SGHVS and CDR2 FQNEAQ come from the germline V gene. The CDR3 DNA is TGTGCCAGCAGCTTAGTAGGTCTAGCGGGGTTGAACGAGCAGTACTTC. It is translated as CASSLVGLAGLNEQYF.

The V call is TRBV30, the J call TRBJ2-2, with D uncertain. CDR3 length: 14 amino acids. Trimming removed 2 bases from V and 2 bases from J, with 9 bases in between. The germline CDR1 and CDR2 sequences are GTSNPN and SVGIG (reference sequence). CDR3 amino acids: CAWSPGPNTGELFF. Here the CDR3 DNA reads TGTGCCTGGAGTCCGGGTCCTAACACCGGGGAGCTGTTTTTT. Filled out from reference TRBV30 and TRBJ2-2, the complete variable domain reads SQTIHQWPATLVQPVGSPLSLECTVEGTSNPNLYWYRQAAGRGLQLLFYSVGIGQISSEVPQNLSASRPQDRQFILSSKKLLLSDSGFYLCAWSPGPNTGELFFGEGSRLTVL.

The table lists this clone with a few counts. CDR3 in DNA: TGTGCCAGCAATAGGGGGCAGGTAGGAGAGACCCAGTACTTC. This encodes CASNRGQVGETQYF. The rearrangement joins TRBV9 to TRBJ2-5, with 7 bases that match TRBD1. The CDR3 totals 14 residues. CDR1 and CDR2 (germline): SGDLS, YYNGEE. The ends lost 6 bases at V and 4 bases at J; junction bases unmatched: 9.

The chain uses TRBV27 and TRBJ1-5; D is perhaps TRBD1 (6 bases). Per the germline V gene, CDR1 is MNHEY and CDR2 is SMNVEV (reference sequence). Trimming removed 6 bases at V and 0 bases at J, with 12 bases between. This CDR3 contains 15 residues. CDR3 sequence (DNA): TGTGCCAGCAGGAGGGACATTTATAGCAATCAGCCCCAGCATTTT. This gives the protein CASRRDIYSNQPQHF.

This clone occurred once. The chain has TRBV21-1 and TRBJ1-1; the table's TRBD1 call for D was not verified on the DNA. TRBV21-1 is listed as a pseudogene. There are 11 residues in the CDR3. CDR3 in DNA: TGTGCTCGGGACATGAACACTGAAGCTTTCTTT. Translating gives CARDMNTEAFF.